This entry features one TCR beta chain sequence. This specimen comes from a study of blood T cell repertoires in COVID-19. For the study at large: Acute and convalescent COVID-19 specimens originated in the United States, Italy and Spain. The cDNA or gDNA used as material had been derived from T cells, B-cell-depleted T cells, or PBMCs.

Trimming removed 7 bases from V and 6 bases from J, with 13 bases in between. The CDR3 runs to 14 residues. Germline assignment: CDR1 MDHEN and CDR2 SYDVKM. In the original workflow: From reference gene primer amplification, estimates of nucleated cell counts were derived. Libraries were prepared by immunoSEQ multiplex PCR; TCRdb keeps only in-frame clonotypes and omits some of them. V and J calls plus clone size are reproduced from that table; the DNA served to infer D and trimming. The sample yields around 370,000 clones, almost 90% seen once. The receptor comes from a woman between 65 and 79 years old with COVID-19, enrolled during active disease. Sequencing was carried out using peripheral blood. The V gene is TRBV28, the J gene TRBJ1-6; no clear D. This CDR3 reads CASIQAFGNSPLHF. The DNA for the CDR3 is TGTGCCAGCATCCAAGCGTTCGGTAATTCACCCCTCCACTTT.